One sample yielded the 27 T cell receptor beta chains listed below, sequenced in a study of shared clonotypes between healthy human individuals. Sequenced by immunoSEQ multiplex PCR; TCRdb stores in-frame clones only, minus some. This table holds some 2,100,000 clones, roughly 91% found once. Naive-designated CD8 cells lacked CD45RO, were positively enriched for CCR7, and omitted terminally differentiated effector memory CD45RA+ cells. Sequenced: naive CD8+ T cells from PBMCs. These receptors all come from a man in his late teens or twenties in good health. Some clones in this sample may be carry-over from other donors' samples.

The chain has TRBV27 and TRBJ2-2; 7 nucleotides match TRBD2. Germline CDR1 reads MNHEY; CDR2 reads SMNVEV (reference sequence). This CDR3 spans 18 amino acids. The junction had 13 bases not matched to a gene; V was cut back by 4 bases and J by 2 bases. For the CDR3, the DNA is TGTGCCAGCAGTTCCCGTTGGTCGGGACTAATCAACACCGGGGAGCTGTTTTTT. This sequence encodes CASSSRWSGLINTGELFF.

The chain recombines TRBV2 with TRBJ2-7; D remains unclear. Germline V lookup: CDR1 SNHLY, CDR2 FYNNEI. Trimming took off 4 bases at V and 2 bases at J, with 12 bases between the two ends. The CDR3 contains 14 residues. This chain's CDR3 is CASSVDTKTYEQYF. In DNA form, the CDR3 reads TGTGCCAGCAGTGTTGACACCAAAACCTACGAGCAGTACTTC. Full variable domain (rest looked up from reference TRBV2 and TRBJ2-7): EPEVTQTPSHQVTQMGQEVILRCVPISNHLYFYWYRQILGQKVEFLVSFYNNEISEKSEIFDDQFSVERPDGSNFTLKIRSTKLEDSAMYFCASSVDTKTYEQYFGPGTRLTVT.

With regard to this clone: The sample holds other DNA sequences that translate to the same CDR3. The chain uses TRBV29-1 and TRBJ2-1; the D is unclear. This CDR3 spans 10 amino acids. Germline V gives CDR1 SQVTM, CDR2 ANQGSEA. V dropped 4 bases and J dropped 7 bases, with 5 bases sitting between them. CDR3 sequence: CSVVLNEQFF. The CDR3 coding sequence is TGCAGCGTTGTTCTTAATGAGCAGTTCTTC.

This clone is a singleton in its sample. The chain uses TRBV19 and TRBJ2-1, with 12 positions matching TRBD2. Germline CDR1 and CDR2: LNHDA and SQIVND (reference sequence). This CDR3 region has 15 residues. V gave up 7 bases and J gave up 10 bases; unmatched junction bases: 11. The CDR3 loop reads CASIPTSGSVGEQFF. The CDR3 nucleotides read TGTGCCAGTATACCGACTAGCGGGAGTGTAGGGGAGCAGTTCTTC.

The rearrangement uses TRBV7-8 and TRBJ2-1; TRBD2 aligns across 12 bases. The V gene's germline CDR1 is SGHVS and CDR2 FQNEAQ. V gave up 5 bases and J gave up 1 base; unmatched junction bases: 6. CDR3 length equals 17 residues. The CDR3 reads CASSLNLAGGSYNEQFF. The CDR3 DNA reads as TGTGCCAGCAGCCTTAACCTAGCGGGAGGGTCCTACAATGAGCAGTTCTTC. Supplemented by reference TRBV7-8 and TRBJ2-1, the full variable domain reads GAGVSQSPRYKVAKRGQDVALRCDPISGHVSLFWYQQALGQGPEFLTYFQNEAQLDKSGLPSDRFFAERPEGSVSTLKIQRTQQEDSAVYLCASSLNLAGGSYNEQFFGPGTRLTVL.

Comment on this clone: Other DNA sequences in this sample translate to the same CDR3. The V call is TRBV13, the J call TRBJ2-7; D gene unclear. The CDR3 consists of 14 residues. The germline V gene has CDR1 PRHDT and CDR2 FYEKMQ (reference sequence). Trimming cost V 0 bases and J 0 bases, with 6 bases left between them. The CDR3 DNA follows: TGTGCCAGCAGCTTAGGCAGGAGCTCCTACGAGCAGTACTTC. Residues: CASSLGRSSYEQYF.

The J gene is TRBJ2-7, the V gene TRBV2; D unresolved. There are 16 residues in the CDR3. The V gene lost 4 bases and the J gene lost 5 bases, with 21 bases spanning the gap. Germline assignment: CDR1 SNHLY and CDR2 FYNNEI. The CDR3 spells CASSGLKGRSVNEQYF. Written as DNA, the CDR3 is TGTGCCAGCAGTGGTTTAAAAGGCAGGTCGGTCAACGAGCAGTACTTC.

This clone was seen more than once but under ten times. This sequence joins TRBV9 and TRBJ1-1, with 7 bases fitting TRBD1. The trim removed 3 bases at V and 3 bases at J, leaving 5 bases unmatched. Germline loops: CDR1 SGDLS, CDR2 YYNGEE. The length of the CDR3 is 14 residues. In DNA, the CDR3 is TGTGCCAGCAGCGCAGGCGACAGGGACACTGAAGCTTTCTTT. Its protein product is CASSAGDRDTEAFF.

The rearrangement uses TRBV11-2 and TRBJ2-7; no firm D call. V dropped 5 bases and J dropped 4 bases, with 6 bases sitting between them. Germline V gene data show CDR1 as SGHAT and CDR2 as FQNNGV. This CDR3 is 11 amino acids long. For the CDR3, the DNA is TGTGCCAGCAGCCGAAATTACGAGCAGTACTTC. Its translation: CASSRNYEQYF.

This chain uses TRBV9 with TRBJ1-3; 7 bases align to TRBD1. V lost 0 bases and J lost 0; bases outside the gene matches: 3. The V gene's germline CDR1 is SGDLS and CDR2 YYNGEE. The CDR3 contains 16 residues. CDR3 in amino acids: CASSVARTGSGNTIYF. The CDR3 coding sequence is TGTGCCAGCAGCGTAGCCCGGACAGGCTCTGGAAACACCATATATTTT.

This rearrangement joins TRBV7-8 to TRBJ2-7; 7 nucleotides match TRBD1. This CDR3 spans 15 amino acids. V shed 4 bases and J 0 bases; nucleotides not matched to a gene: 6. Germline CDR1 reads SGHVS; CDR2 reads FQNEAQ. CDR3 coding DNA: TGTGCCAGCAGCTGGAACCGGGACAGCTCCTACGAGCAGTACTTC. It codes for CASSWNRDSSYEQYF.

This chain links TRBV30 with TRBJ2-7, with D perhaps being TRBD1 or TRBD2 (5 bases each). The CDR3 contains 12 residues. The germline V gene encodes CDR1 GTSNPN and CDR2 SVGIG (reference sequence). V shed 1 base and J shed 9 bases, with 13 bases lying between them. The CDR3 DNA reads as TGTGCCTGGAGTGACAGACAGAGGGCGCAGTACTTC. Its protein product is CAWSDRQRAQYF.

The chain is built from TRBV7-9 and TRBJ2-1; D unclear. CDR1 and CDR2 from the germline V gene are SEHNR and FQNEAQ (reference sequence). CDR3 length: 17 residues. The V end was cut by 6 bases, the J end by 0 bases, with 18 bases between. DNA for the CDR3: TGTGCCAGCAGAACTGCCGTTTCGGATCCCTCCTACAATGAGCAGTTCTTC. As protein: CASRTAVSDPSYNEQFF.

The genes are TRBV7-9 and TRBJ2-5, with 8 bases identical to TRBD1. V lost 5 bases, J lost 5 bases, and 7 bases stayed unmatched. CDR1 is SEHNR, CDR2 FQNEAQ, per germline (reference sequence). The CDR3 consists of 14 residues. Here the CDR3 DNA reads TGTGCCAGCAGCCGAGCGACAGGGGAGGAGACCCAGTACTTC. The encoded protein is CASSRATGEETQYF.

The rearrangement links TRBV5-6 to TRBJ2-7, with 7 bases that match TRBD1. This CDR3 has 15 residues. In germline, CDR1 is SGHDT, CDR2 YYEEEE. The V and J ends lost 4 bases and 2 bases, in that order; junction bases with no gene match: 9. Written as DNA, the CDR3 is TGTGCCAGCAGCACCAGGGGGAACTTCCCCTACGAGCAGTACTTC. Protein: CASSTRGNFPYEQYF.

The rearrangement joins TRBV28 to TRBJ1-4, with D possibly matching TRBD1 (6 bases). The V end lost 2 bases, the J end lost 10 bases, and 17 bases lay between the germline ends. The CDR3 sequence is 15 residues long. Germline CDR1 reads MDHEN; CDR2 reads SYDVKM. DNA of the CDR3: TGTGCCAGCAGTTTAGAGGGGGGTCCGCAGGGAAAACTGTTTTTT. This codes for CASSLEGGPQGKLFF.

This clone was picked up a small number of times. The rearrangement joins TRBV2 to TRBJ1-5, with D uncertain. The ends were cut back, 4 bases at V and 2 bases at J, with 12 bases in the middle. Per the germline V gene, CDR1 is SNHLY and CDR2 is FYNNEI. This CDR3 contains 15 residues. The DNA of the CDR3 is TGTGCCAGCAGTGCCGTGAGAGGTGGCAATCAGCCCCAGCATTTT. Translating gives CASSAVRGGNQPQHF.

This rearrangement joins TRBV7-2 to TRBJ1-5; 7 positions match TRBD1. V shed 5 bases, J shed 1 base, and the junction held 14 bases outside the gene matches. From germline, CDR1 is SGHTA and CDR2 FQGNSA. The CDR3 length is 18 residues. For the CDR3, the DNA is TGTGCCAGCAGCCCCGGGGGACAGATCGCTGGGAGCAATCAGCCCCAGCATTTT. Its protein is CASSPGGQIAGSNQPQHF.

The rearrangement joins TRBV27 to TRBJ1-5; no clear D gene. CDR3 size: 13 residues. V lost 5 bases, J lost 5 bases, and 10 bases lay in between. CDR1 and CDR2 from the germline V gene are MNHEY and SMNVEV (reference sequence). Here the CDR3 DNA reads TGTGCCAGCAGTGAGGACGGTTATCAGCCCCAGCATTTT. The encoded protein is CASSEDGYQPQHF.

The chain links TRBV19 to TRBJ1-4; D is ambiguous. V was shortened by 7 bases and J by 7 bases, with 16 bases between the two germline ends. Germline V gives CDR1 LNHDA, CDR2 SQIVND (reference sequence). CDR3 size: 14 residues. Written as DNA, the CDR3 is TGTGCCAGTACCTATACCTTTGGCGGTGAAAAACTGTTTTTT. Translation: CASTYTFGGEKLFF.

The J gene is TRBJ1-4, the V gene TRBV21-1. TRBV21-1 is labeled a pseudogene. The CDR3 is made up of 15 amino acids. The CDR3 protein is CASSKATSGGEKLFF. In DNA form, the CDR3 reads TGTGCCAGCAGCAAAGCGACAAGTGGGGGTGAAAAACTGTTTTTT.

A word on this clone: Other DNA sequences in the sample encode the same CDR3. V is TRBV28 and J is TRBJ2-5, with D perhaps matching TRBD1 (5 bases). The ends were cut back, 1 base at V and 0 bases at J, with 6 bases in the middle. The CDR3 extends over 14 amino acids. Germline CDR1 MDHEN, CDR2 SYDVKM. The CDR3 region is CASSLSRDQETQYF. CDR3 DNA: TGTGCCAGCAGTTTATCCAGGGACCAAGAGACCCAGTACTTC.

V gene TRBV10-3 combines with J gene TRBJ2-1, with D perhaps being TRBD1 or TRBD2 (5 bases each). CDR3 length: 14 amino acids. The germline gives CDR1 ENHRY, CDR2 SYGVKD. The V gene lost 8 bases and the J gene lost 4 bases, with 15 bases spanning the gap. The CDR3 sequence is CAIRAGTLYNEQFF. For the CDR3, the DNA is TGTGCCATCCGGGCCGGGACCCTTTACAATGAGCAGTTCTTC.

The CDR3 loop reads CASSDRPSSGGGHEQFF. CDR3 nucleotides: TGTGCCAGCAGTGACCGGCCCTCTAGCGGGGGGGGCCATGAGCAGTTCTTC. The gene calls are TRBV6-1 and TRBJ2-1; 12 nucleotides line up with TRBD2. Per germline, CDR1 MNHNS and CDR2 SASEGT. Trimming removed 3 bases from V and 8 bases from J; junction bases left unmatched: 11. The CDR3 loop spans 17 amino acids.

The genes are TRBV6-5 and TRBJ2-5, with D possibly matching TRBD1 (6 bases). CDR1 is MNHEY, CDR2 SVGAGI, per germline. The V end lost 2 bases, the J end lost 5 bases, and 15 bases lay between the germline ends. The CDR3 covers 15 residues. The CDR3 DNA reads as TGTGCCAGCAGTTACACACCTACAGGGCGGGAGACCCAGTACTTC. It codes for CASSYTPTGRETQYF.

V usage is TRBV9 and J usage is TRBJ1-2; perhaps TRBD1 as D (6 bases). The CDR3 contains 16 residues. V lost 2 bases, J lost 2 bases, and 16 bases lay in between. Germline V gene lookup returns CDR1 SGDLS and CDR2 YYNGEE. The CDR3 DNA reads TGTGCCAGCAGCGTCCGAACGACAGGAGAAAACTATGGCTACACCTTC. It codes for CASSVRTTGENYGYTF.

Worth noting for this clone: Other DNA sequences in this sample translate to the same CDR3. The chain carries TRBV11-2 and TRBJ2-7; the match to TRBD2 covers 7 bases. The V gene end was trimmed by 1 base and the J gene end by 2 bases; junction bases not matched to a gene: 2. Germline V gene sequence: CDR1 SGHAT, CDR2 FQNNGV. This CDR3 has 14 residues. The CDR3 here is CASSLGGGTYEQYF. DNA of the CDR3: TGTGCCAGCAGCTTAGGGGGAGGGACCTACGAGCAGTACTTC.